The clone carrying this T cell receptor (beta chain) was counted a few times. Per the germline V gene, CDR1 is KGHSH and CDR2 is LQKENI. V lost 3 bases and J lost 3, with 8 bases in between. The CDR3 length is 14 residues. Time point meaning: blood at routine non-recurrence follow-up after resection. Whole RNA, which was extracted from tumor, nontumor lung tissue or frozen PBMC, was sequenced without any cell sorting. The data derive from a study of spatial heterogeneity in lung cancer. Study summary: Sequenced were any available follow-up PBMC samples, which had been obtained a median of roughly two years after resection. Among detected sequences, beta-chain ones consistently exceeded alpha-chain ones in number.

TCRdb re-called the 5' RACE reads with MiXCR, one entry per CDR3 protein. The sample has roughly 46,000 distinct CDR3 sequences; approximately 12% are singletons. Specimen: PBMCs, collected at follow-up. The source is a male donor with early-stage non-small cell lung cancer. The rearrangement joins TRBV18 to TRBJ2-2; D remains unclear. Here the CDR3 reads CASSPRSDTGELFF. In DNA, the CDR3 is TGTGCCAGCTCACCGAGGTCGGACACCGGGGAGCTGTTTTTT.